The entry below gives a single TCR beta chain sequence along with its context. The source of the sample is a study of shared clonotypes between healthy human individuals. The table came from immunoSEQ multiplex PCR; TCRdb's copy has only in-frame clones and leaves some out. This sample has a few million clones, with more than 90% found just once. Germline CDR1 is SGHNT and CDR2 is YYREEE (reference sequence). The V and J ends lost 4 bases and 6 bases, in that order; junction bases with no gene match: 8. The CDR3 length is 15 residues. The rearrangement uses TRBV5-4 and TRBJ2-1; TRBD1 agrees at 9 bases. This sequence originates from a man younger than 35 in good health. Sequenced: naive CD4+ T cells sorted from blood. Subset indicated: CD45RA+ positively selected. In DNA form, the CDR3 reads TGTGCCAGCAGCATGGGACAGGGACTTCCCAATGAGCAGTTCTTC. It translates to CASSMGQGLPNEQFF.